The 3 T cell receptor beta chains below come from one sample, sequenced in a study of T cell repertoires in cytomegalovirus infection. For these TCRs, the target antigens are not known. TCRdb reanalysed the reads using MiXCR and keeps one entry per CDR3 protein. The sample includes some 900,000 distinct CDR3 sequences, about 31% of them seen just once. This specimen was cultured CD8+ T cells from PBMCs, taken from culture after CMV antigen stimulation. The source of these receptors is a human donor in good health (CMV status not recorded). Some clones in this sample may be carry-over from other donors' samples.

CDR3 sequence: CASRRVGDTEAFF. The CDR3 DNA reads as TGTGCCAGCAGAAGAGTGGGGGACACTGAAGCTTTCTTT. The V call is TRBV12-3 or TRBV12-4, the J call TRBJ1-1, with D possibly TRBD1 on 5 matching bases. Trimming pared 6 bases from V and 3 bases from J, leaving 11 bases between. This CDR3 is 13 amino acids long.

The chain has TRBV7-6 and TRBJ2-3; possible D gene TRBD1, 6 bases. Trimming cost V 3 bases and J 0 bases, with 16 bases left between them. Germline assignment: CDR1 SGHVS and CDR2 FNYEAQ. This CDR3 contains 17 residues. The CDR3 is CASSFPIRDTSTDTQYF. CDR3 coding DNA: TGTGCCAGCAGCTTCCCCATTCGGGACACTAGCACAGATACGCAGTATTTT.

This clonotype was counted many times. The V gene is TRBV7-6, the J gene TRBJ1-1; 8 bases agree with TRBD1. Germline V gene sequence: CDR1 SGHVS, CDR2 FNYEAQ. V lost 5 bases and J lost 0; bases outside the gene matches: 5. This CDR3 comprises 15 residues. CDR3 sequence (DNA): TGTGCCAGCAGCGCCGGACAGGGTTTGAACACTGAAGCTTTCTTT. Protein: CASSAGQGLNTEAFF.